The 17 T cell receptor beta chains below were found in one sample sequenced in a study of T cell changes during pregnancy in multiple sclerosis. Here immunoSEQ multiplex PCR was the method, and the copy in TCRdb shows in-frame clones only, minus some. The data show tens of thousands of clones, approximately 95% seen once. The specimen comprised CD4+ T cells from peripheral blood mononuclear cells, sampled in the first trimester of pregnancy. The receptors come from a female donor with multiple sclerosis, enrolled in a pregnancy study.

This chain uses TRBV15 with TRBJ1-1; unclear D gene. The CDR3 has 13 amino acids. Germline CDR1 LNHNV, CDR2 YYDKDF (reference sequence). Trimming removed 6 bases at V and 1 base at J, with 9 bases between. CDR3 DNA sequence: TGTGCCACCAGAAAAACGGGGAACACTGAAGCTTTCTTT. Its protein is CATRKTGNTEAFF.

V gene TRBV5-1 combines with J gene TRBJ1-6; 7 bases fit TRBD1. The trim removed 1 base at V and 0 bases at J, leaving 7 bases unmatched. The length of the CDR3 is 18 residues. In germline, CDR1 is SGHRS, CDR2 YFSETQ. CDR3 residues: CASSLTTGQSSYNSPLHF. Written as DNA, the CDR3 is TGCGCCAGCAGCTTGACCACGGGACAGAGCTCCTATAATTCACCCCTCCACTTT.

The chain combines TRBV6-5 with TRBJ2-7; 9 bases line up with TRBD2. Trimming took 5 bases from V and 3 from J; bases not matched to a gene: 5. The CDR3 spans 14 residues. The germline gives CDR1 MNHEY, CDR2 SVGAGI. The chain's CDR3 is CASSISGGRYEQYF. Written as DNA, the CDR3 is TGTGCCAGCAGTATTAGCGGGGGCCGCTACGAGCAGTACTTC.

The CDR3 nucleotides read TGCGCCAGCAGCCAAGTTTCCCTTAATGGAAACACCATATATTTT. Translating gives CASSQVSLNGNTIYF. The chain employs TRBV4-1 and TRBJ1-3; no reliable D call. The V end was cut by 1 base, the J end by 3 bases, with 10 bases between. Per the germline V gene, CDR1 is MGHRA and CDR2 is YSYEKL. This CDR3 spans 15 amino acids.

The gene calls are TRBV19 and TRBJ1-1; 8 bases are shared with TRBD1. This CDR3 contains 14 residues. Germline trimming cut 4 bases from V and 1 base from J; bases unmatched to any gene: 2. The germline V gene encodes CDR1 LNHDA and CDR2 SQIVND (reference sequence). The CDR3 spells CASSTGQGNTEAFF. The CDR3, as DNA: TGTGCCAGTAGTACAGGACAGGGGAACACTGAAGCTTTCTTT.

The rearrangement joins TRBV29-1 to TRBJ2-3; D perhaps matches TRBD1 (6 bases). Germline CDR1 reads SQVTM; CDR2 reads ANQGSEA. The CDR3 runs 14 residues. Trimming took 6 bases from V and 2 from J, leaving 15 bases between them. The CDR3, as DNA: TGCAGCGTCCCCCAAAGGGGGAACACAGATACGCAGTATTTT. Its protein product is CSVPQRGNTDTQYF.

The V call is TRBV7-3, the J call TRBJ1-1; perhaps TRBD1 as D (6 bases). The CDR3 has 17 residues. Germline loops: CDR1 SGHTA, CDR2 FQGTGA. The germline V and J ends were trimmed by 7 bases and 6 bases, with 27 bases remaining between them. CDR3 amino acids: CASMRGGTDNLKAEAFF. The CDR3 DNA sequence: TGTGCCAGCATGAGGGGGGGGACCGATAACCTAAAGGCTGAAGCTTTCTTT.

J is TRBJ2-2 and V is TRBV9; no definite D call. Between the trimmed V and J ends, which lost 0 bases and 2 bases, there was a span of 8 bases. In germline, CDR1 is SGDLS, CDR2 YYNGEE. This CDR3 comprises 15 residues. The CDR3 loop is CASSVGRLNTGELFF. CDR3 DNA sequence: TGTGCCAGCAGCGTAGGGAGACTTAACACCGGGGAGCTGTTTTTT.

V usage is TRBV5-4 and J usage is TRBJ1-2; 7 bases match TRBD1. The V gene's germline CDR1 is SGHNT and CDR2 YYREEE (reference sequence). CDR3 length: 15 amino acids. Unmatched junction bases numbered 11, after V lost 5 bases and J lost 4 bases. The chain's CDR3 is CASRGTGVGGYGYTF. The CDR3 DNA sequence: TGTGCCAGCAGGGGAACAGGGGTTGGCGGCTATGGCTACACCTTC.

CDR3 region: CASSPLAGGPVDTQYF. The DNA for the CDR3 is TGTGCCAGCAGCCCGTTAGCGGGGGGGCCTGTAGATACGCAGTATTTT. The chain combines TRBV7-2 with TRBJ2-3; 11 nucleotides line up with TRBD2. Germline V lookup: CDR1 SGHTA, CDR2 FQGNSA. The length of the CDR3 is 16 residues. J was trimmed by 5 bases and V by 5 bases; bases with no gene match: 9.

This chain connects TRBV29-1 to TRBJ1-1, with unresolved D. The CDR3 totals 12 residues. In germline, CDR1 is SQVTM, CDR2 ANQGSEA. Trimming removed 7 bases from V and 1 base from J, with 10 bases in between. CDR3 protein: CSAEYWNTEAFF. As DNA, the CDR3 is TGCAGCGCAGAATATTGGAACACTGAAGCTTTCTTT.

The chain recombines TRBV5-6 with TRBJ2-7, with 13 bases aligning to TRBD2. The V segment lost 2 bases and the J segment 4 bases; nucleotides outside the gene matches: 6. This CDR3 has 16 residues. Germline CDR1 SGHDT, CDR2 YYEEEE. CDR3 DNA sequence: TGTGCCAGCAGCTTACTAGCGGGGGGGCCGACATACGAGCAGTACTTC. Residues: CASSLLAGGPTYEQYF.

The rearrangement links TRBV6-5 to TRBJ2-5, with 8 nucleotides matching TRBD1. The CDR3 runs 13 residues. Per germline, CDR1 MNHEY and CDR2 SVGAGI. The trim removed 4 bases at V and 3 bases at J, leaving 1 base unmatched. Here the CDR3 DNA reads TGTGCCAGCAGTTTGACAGGGGAAGAGACCCAGTACTTC. This codes for CASSLTGEETQYF.

The table lists this clone with a few counts. V gene TRBV6-5 combines with J gene TRBJ1-3; D ambiguous. Germline CDR1 MNHEY, CDR2 SVGAGI. V was clipped by 7 bases and J by 0 bases, with 4 bases between them. The CDR3 consists of 12 residues. The CDR3 spells CASMSSGNTIYF. The DNA for the CDR3 is TGTGCCAGCATGAGCTCTGGAAACACCATATATTTT.

In this sample, this clone turned up a few times. The CDR3 DNA follows: TGCGCCAGCAGCTTGGAACTCAGGGTCCCTGGAAACACCATATATTTT. As protein: CASSLELRVPGNTIYF. The chain carries TRBV5-1 and TRBJ1-3, with D maybe TRBD1 (5 bases). This CDR3 has 16 amino acids. V was pared by 0 bases and J by 2 bases, with 12 bases between. The germline CDR1 and CDR2 sequences are SGHRS and YFSETQ. Supplemented by reference TRBV5-1 and TRBJ1-3, the full variable domain reads KAGVTQTPRYLIKTRGQQVTLSCSPISGHRSVSWYQQTPGQGLQFLFEYFSETQRNKGNFPGRFSGRQFSNSRSEMNVSTLELGDSALYLCASSLELRVPGNTIYFGEGSWLTVV.

V is TRBV6-6 and J is TRBJ2-5; 13 bases match TRBD2. The CDR3 contains 14 residues. Germline values: CDR1 MNHNY, CDR2 SVGAGI (reference sequence). After removal of 7 bases from V and 5 bases from J, the junction contained 4 bases not matched to a gene. CDR3: CASMTSGGTETQYF. As DNA, the CDR3 is TGTGCCAGCATGACTAGCGGGGGGACGGAGACCCAGTACTTC.

The V and J genes are TRBV5-4 and TRBJ2-3; TRBD1 aligns across 9 bases. Germline V gene lookup returns CDR1 SGHNT and CDR2 YYREEE (reference sequence). The J segment lost 0 bases and the V segment lost 0 bases, leaving 5 bases of the junction unmatched. This CDR3 region has 17 residues. The CDR3 sequence is CASSLAATGGSTDTQYF. The CDR3 nucleotides are TGTGCCAGCAGCTTGGCCGCGACAGGGGGTAGCACAGATACGCAGTATTTT.